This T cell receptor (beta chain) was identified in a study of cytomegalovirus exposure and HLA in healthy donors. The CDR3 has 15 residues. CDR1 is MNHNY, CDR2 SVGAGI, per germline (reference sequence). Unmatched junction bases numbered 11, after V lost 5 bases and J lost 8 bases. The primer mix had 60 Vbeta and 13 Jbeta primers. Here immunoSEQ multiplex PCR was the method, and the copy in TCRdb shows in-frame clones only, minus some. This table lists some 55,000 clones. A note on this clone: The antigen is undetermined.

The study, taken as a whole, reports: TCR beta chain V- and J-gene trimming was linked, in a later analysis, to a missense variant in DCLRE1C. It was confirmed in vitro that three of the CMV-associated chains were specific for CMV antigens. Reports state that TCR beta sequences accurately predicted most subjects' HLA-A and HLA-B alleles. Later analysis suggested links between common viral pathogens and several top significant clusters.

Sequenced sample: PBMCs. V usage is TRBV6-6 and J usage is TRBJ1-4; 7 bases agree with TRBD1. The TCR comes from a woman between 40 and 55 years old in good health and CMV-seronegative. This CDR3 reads CASSPRQGGLEKLFF. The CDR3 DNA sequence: TGTGCCAGCAGTCCGAGACAGGGAGGATTGGAAAAACTGTTTTTT.